This passage covers 28 T cell receptor beta chains from one sample sequenced in a study of T cells after yellow fever vaccination. Via MiXCR, TCRdb re-called the 5' RACE reads, giving one row per CDR3 protein. The sample comprises around 500,000 distinct CDR3 sequences, 21% of which are singletons, and approximately 16% rests with the top ten. The source was PBMCs, collected approximately 22 days after the first yellow fever vaccination. The receptors shown here come from a man in his late teens or twenties who received the YFV17D yellow fever vaccine.

This chain's CDR3 is CASSKGLAGGRDTQYF. For the CDR3, the DNA is TGTGCCAGCAGCAAAGGACTAGCGGGGGGCCGAGATACGCAGTATTTT. This chain uses TRBV7-3 with TRBJ2-3; TRBD2 aligns across 14 bases. V lost 5 bases, J lost 5 bases, and 6 bases stayed unmatched. Germline V lookup: CDR1 SGHTA, CDR2 FQGTGA. This CDR3 region has 16 residues.

The chain employs TRBV5-4 and TRBJ2-3; TRBD1 matches 10 bases. This CDR3 contains 17 residues. Trimming removed 0 bases from V and 3 bases from J; junction bases left unmatched: 7. The germline V gene encodes CDR1 SGHNT and CDR2 YYREEE (reference sequence). Here the CDR3 reads CASSLVDRDRGTDTQYF. CDR3 sequence (DNA): TGTGCCAGCAGCTTGGTGGACCGGGACAGGGGAACAGATACGCAGTATTTT. The whole variable domain, filled in from reference TRBV5-4 and TRBJ2-3, reads ETGVTQSPTHLIKTRGQQVTLRCSSQSGHNTVSWYQQALGQGPQFIFQYYREEENGRGNFPPRFSGLQFPNYSSELNVNALELDDSALYLCASSLVDRDRGTDTQYFGPGTRLTVL.

This clonotype was seen only a few times. The rearrangement links TRBV7-9 to TRBJ1-4, with a tentative D call TRBD1 (6 bases). V was shortened by 5 bases and J by 4 bases, with 14 bases between the two germline ends. The CDR3 extends over 15 amino acids. The V gene's germline CDR1 is SEHNR and CDR2 FQNEAQ (reference sequence). CDR3 amino acids: CASSPTEDSNEKLFF. The CDR3 DNA reads TGTGCCAGCAGCCCGACGGAGGACAGTAATGAAAAACTGTTTTTT.

V and J are TRBV6-2 or TRBV6-3 and TRBJ2-1; D unresolved. Germline CDR1 reads MNHEY; CDR2 reads SVGEGT. The V and J ends lost 6 bases and 6 bases respectively, with 15 bases between them. The length of the CDR3 is 14 residues. The CDR3 loop reads CASSSGPRFNEQFF. In DNA, the CDR3 is TGTGCCAGCAGCTCGGGTCCGAGGTTCAATGAGCAGTTCTTC.

V is TRBV10-3 and J is TRBJ2-3; TRBD2 agrees at 9 bases. The CDR3 totals 13 residues. The germline V gene has CDR1 ENHRY and CDR2 SYGVKD. V dropped 6 bases and J dropped 3; count of bases not matched to a gene: 1. This CDR3 is CAIRGLATDTQYF. CDR3 in DNA: TGTGCCATCAGGGGACTAGCAACAGATACGCAGTATTTT.

The rearrangement joins TRBV3-1 to TRBJ2-6; possibly TRBD1 or TRBD2 for D (5 bases each). Trimming stripped 11 bases from V and 5 bases from J, with 25 bases between. The CDR3 runs to 17 residues. Germline V CDR1 and CDR2: LGHDT, YNNKEL (reference sequence). CDR3: CACTQEPPRGWANVLTF. CDR3 DNA: TGTGCCTGCACCCAAGAACCCCCGAGGGGATGGGCCAACGTCCTGACTTTC.

This clonotype came up a few times. CDR3 loop: CASSPGALYEQYV. Written as DNA, the CDR3 is TGTGCCAGCAGCCCAGGGGCGCTCTACGAGCAGTACGTC. The chain joins TRBV28 to TRBJ2-7, with D tentatively TRBD1 (6 bases). Germline CDR1 reads MDHEN; CDR2 reads SYDVKM. There are 13 residues in the CDR3. Trimming took off 6 bases at V and 3 bases at J, with 12 bases between the two ends.

In its sample, this clonotype was seen a few times. This chain links TRBV6-5 with TRBJ2-6; the D is unclear. The V gene lost 4 bases and the J gene lost 2 bases, with 15 bases spanning the gap. Per germline, CDR1 MNHEY and CDR2 SVGAGI. The CDR3 extends over 17 amino acids. The CDR3 DNA sequence: TGTGCCAGCAGTTCCCCTCCCGTTACCCCTGGGGCCAACGTCCTGACTTTC. It encodes CASSSPPVTPGANVLTF.

Only a few counts were recorded for this clonotype. This chain joins TRBV6-5 and TRBJ2-7; perhaps TRBD2 as D (5 bases). Deletions cut 2 bases from V and 4 bases from J, with 15 bases between. This CDR3 is built from 15 residues. Germline CDR1 reads MNHEY; CDR2 reads SVGAGI. CDR3 sequence reads: CASSYAPGGGYEQYF. CDR3 coding DNA: TGTGCCAGCAGTTACGCCCCAGGTGGCGGGTACGAGCAGTACTTC.

This clonotype has only a few counts. The chain recombines TRBV5-1 with TRBJ2-5; 9 nucleotides align to TRBD2. Germline CDR1 reads SGHRS; CDR2 reads YFSETQ. The CDR3 is 15 amino acids. V gave up 3 bases and J gave up 7 bases; unmatched junction bases: 10. The CDR3 DNA reads as TGCGCCAGCAGCTCGACTAGCGGCCAAGAAGGGACCCAGTACTTC. Protein sequence: CASSSTSGQEGTQYF.

This chain joins TRBV5-4 and TRBJ2-3; D is tentatively TRBD1 or TRBD2 (5 bases each). The V end lost 1 base, the J end lost 7 bases, and 10 bases lay between the germline ends. The CDR3 is made up of 13 amino acids. Per germline, CDR1 SGHNT and CDR2 YYREEE (reference sequence). In DNA form, the CDR3 reads TGTGCCAGCAGCTTGTTCGGGACGAATACGCAGTATTTT. As protein: CASSLFGTNTQYF.

This clonotype appeared a few times. The rearrangement uses TRBV6-5 and TRBJ1-1; D is perhaps TRBD1 (6 bases). Germline values: CDR1 MNHEY, CDR2 SVGAGI. Trimming left V 2 bases short and J 2 bases short, with 15 bases between. CDR3 length equals 16 residues. In nucleotides, the CDR3 is TGTGCCAGCAGTTACCAAGGGGGGCGCGGAAACACTGAAGCTTTCTTT. Protein product: CASSYQGGRGNTEAFF.

The chain carries TRBV7-2 and TRBJ1-4; TRBD1 agrees at 7 bases. This CDR3 spans 15 amino acids. V was clipped by 5 bases and J by 2 bases; unmatched bases: 5. Germline V gene lookup returns CDR1 SGHTA and CDR2 FQGNSA. The DNA of the CDR3 is TGTGCCAGCAGCCTTCAGGACAGGACTAATGAAAAACTGTTTTTT. Protein: CASSLQDRTNEKLFF.

V usage is TRBV14 and J usage is TRBJ2-5; weak D call: TRBD1 (5 bases). Trimming took 0 bases from V and 12 from J, leaving 11 bases between them. Germline V gene sequence: CDR1 SGHDN, CDR2 FVKESK. The CDR3 consists of 12 residues. CDR3 nucleotide sequence: TGTGCCAGCAGCCAAGAGGGGCGCGTTGAGTACTTC. Protein product: CASSQEGRVEYF.

This clonotype was detected ten times or more. The chain recombines TRBV27 with TRBJ2-1; D uncertain. Per germline, CDR1 MNHEY and CDR2 SMNVEV (reference sequence). The CDR3 runs 14 residues. V lost 6 bases, J lost 0 bases, and 9 bases lay in between. CDR3 residues: CASSLASSYNEQFF. CDR3 nucleotide sequence: TGTGCCAGCAGCTTAGCAAGCTCCTACAATGAGCAGTTCTTC.

J is TRBJ2-1 and V is TRBV28; D gene unclear. The ends were cut back, 1 base at V and 10 bases at J, with 5 bases in the middle. From germline, CDR1 is MDHEN and CDR2 SYDVKM. The CDR3 is made up of 11 amino acids. CDR3 coding DNA: TGTGCCAGCAGTTTATACCAAGAGCAGTTCTTC. It specifies CASSLYQEQFF.

The CDR3 bases are TGCGCCAGCAGTTCTGACGGGTCCTCCTACGAGCAGTACGTC. Its protein product is CASSSDGSSYEQYV. The chain has TRBV5-1 and TRBJ2-7, with D hard to call. Germline V gene data show CDR1 as SGHRS and CDR2 as YFSETQ. The germline V and J ends were trimmed by 5 bases and 0 bases, with 12 bases remaining between them. This CDR3 contains 14 residues.

This clonotype has a handful of counts. The gene calls are TRBV27 and TRBJ1-1; possible D gene TRBD1, 5 bases. With 1 base removed from V and 3 bases from J, the gap between germline ends came to 6 bases. CDR1 and CDR2 from the germline V gene are MNHEY and SMNVEV (reference sequence). The CDR3 is 13 amino acids. The CDR3 sequence is CASSLFRDTEAFF. Written as DNA, the CDR3 is TGTGCCAGCAGTTTATTCAGGGACACTGAAGCTTTCTTT.

This clonotype was detected a few times. This sequence joins TRBV29-1 and TRBJ2-1; possible D gene TRBD1, 5 bases. V lost 7 bases, J lost 0 bases, and 13 bases lay in between. Germline assignment: CDR1 SQVTM and CDR2 ANQGSEA. This CDR3 region has 14 residues. The chain's CDR3 is CSGHRTSSYNEQFF. CDR3 DNA: TGCAGCGGTCACAGGACAAGCTCCTACAATGAGCAGTTCTTC.

V is TRBV11-1 and J is TRBJ1-3; 8 bases match TRBD1. Germline CDR1 is SGHAT and CDR2 is FQDESV (reference sequence). The CDR3 runs to 19 residues. V was clipped by 6 bases and J by 0 bases; unmatched bases: 16. CDR3 DNA sequence: TGTGCCAGCAGGGACCCCGGGACAGGTCTTTTGTCCTCTGGAAACACCATATATTTT. Amino acid sequence: CASRDPGTGLLSSGNTIYF. Variable domain in full (rest from reference TRBV11-1 and TRBJ1-3): EAEVAQSPRYKITEKSQAVAFWCDPISGHATLYWYRQILGQGPELLVQFQDESVVDDSQLPKDRFSAERLKGVDSTLKIQPAELGDSAMYLCASRDPGTGLLSSGNTIYFGEGSWLTVV.

This chain joins TRBV27 and TRBJ2-2, with TRBD2 identical over 12 bases. The CDR3 runs 17 residues. J was trimmed by 2 bases and V by 5 bases; bases with no gene match: 6. Germline lookup yields CDR1 MNHEY and CDR2 SMNVEV (reference sequence). Here the CDR3 reads CASSGWTSGINTGELFF. The CDR3 DNA reads TGTGCCAGCAGTGGCTGGACTAGCGGGATCAACACCGGGGAGCTGTTTTTT.

This sequence joins TRBV3-1 and TRBJ2-2; no definite D call. V gave up 7 bases and J gave up 3 bases, with 9 bases separating them. This CDR3 is built from 13 residues. Germline lookup yields CDR1 LGHDT and CDR2 YNNKEL (reference sequence). CDR3 amino acids: CASKQRDTGELFF. The CDR3 DNA sequence: TGTGCCAGCAAGCAGAGAGACACCGGGGAGCTGTTTTTT.

The chain joins TRBV5-5 to TRBJ2-7, with 7 bases matching TRBD1. Germline V gene sequence: CDR1 SGHKS, CDR2 YYEKEE (reference sequence). Losses at the gene ends were 4 bases for V and 1 base for J; bases not matched to a gene: 11. The CDR3 sequence is 16 residues long. The CDR3 nucleotides read TGTGCCAGCAGCACCTCGACAGGGTTGAAATCCTACGAGCAGTACTTC. Amino acid sequence: CASSTSTGLKSYEQYF.

In this sample, this clonotype turned up many times. The chain uses TRBV12-3 or TRBV12-4 and TRBJ1-5; D is unclear. V lost 1 base to trimming and J lost 6 bases, with 4 bases between them. The CDR3 loop spans 12 amino acids. This chain's CDR3 is CASSLGGQPQHF. The CDR3 nucleotides read TGTGCCAGCAGTTTAGGGGGTCAGCCCCAGCATTTT.

The CDR3 region is CATSDPGGSNQPQHF. In DNA, the CDR3 is TGTGCCACCAGTGACCCCGGTGGAAGCAATCAGCCCCAGCATTTT. The chain recombines TRBV24-1 with TRBJ1-5; D call uncertain. Trimming took off 4 bases at V and 1 base at J, with 10 bases between the two ends. CDR1 is KGHDR and CDR2 is SFDVKD in the germline V gene. CDR3 length equals 15 residues.

This clonotype was detected ten times or more. V usage is TRBV20-1 and J usage is TRBJ1-5; no definite D call. Germline CDR1 and CDR2: DFQATT and SNEGSKA (reference sequence). Trimming left V 0 bases short and J 4 bases short, with 7 bases between. The CDR3 loop spans 13 amino acids. The DNA for the CDR3 is TGCAGTGCTAGAGACAGCGGAAATCAGCCCCAGCATTTT. Amino acid sequence: CSARDSGNQPQHF.

The chain links TRBV7-3 to TRBJ2-2; D ambiguous. This CDR3 is built from 14 residues. V was pared by 0 bases and J by 6 bases, with 8 bases between. The germline V gene has CDR1 SGHTA and CDR2 FQGTGA. CDR3 sequence: CASSLTPDPGELFF. The CDR3 coding sequence is TGTGCCAGCAGCTTAACCCCCGACCCCGGGGAGCTGTTTTTT.

This clonotype was counted a few times. The V gene is TRBV20-1, the J gene TRBJ2-3; no clear D gene. Germline CDR1 reads DFQATT; CDR2 reads SNEGSKA (reference sequence). The CDR3 extends over 15 amino acids. V was shortened by 6 bases and J by 2 bases, with 18 bases between the two germline ends. The DNA for the CDR3 is TGCAGTGCCCGCGGAGTGGTACCCCCCACAGATACGCAGTATTTT. Amino acids: CSARGVVPPTDTQYF.